What follows describes a single T cell receptor beta chain. Its target antigen remains unknown. One base away there is no much larger clone; base qualities are not given. Donors formed part of the validation cohort, which comprised 95 to 150 subjects and was distinct from the first cohort of 670 or so subjects. This record comes from a study of cytomegalovirus exposure and HLA in healthy donors (dated by TCRdb to the late 2010s). With regard to the full study: According to a later analysis, one platform produced both the roughly 120 validation repertoires and the 666 repertoires of the first cohort. To predict cytomegalovirus infection status, the study brought together high-throughput TCR immunosequencing, statistical association of individual TCRs with disease status, and machine learning. In addition to the first cohort of around 670 subjects, a separate validation cohort of approximately 130 different subjects was used. The study aimed to test whether signatures of past pathogen exposure could be identified by cataloging public T cell receptors.

Results the study describes overall, beyond this receptor: Cytomegalovirus status was reported to be diagnosed by the classifier with high specificity and sensitivity in both the original and validation cohorts. In vitro tests confirmed that three of the cytomegalovirus-associated TCR beta chains recognize cytomegalovirus antigens. All 110 or so repertoires were used to score co-occurrence in the validation cohort in a later analysis, because that analysis had no HLA typing for the cohort. Across donors, most TCR sequences were observed very rarely, whereas some public TCRs were present in many individuals. In a later analysis, TCRs clustered in the first cohort were found to also tend to co-occur in the approximately 110 validation repertoires, with roughly 93% of cluster scores above 0. According to the authors, the approach could potentially be generalized to other disease states and immunological phenotypes. In the study, 150 to 200 TCR beta chains were listed as associated with cytomegalovirus.

The method was the immunoSEQ multiplex PCR assay. Concerning the study's data processing: A statistical classification framework was developed to diagnose cytomegalovirus status using the catalog of TCR beta chain sequences. TCRdb's version of the immuneACCESS table is confined to in-frame rearrangements and falls short of the full clone set. An unresolved V gene accounts for under half of the shortfall where checked; the remainder is of unknown origin. V and J calls and clone size are given by that table; D and trimming were obtained from the DNA. The sample contains more than 50,000 clones, 91% of them found a single time. The ten largest clones add up to 2% to 2.5% of the sample. Per the germline V gene (reference sequence), GTSNPN is the CDR1 and SVGIG is the CDR2. Trimming accounts for 1 base at V and 1 base at J, while the number of junction bases matched to no gene is 5. Including cysteine and phenylalanine, the CDR3 has 16 amino acids. The kept DNA is CDR3 alone, 48 bases in frame from the first base.

The chain employs TRBV30 and TRBJ2-7; 12 of the junction bases match TRBD2. The sample comprised PBMCs. This sequence was found in a woman aged 25-40 years in good health and CMV-seronegative. The sequenced DNA is TGTGCCTGGAGTGGAGTAGGACTAGCGGGGTCCTACGAGCAGTACTTC. This sequence encodes CAWSGVGLAGSYEQYF.